These 25 T cell receptor beta chains came from one sample sequenced in a study of shared clonotypes between healthy human individuals. Sequenced by immunoSEQ multiplex PCR; TCRdb stores in-frame clones only, minus some. The sample holds roughly 96,000 clones, more than 45% seen once. Material: PBMCs. Receptors were obtained from a woman aged 40 to 50 in good health. Some clones in this sample may be carry-over from other donors' samples.

Worth noting for this clone: A far larger clone is just one base off, so this is likely a read error. Distinct nucleotide sequences in the sample also encode this CDR3. The chain joins TRBV7-9 to TRBJ2-4; possible D gene TRBD2, 5 bases. The germline V gene has CDR1 SEHNR and CDR2 FQNEAQ (reference sequence). Trimming pared 1 base from V and 0 bases from J, leaving 10 bases between. The CDR3 length is 16 residues. The CDR3 nucleotides read TGTGCCAGCAGCTTAGGGGCGGGTCTAGCCAAAAACATTCAGTACTTC. Translated: CASSLGAGLAKNIQYF.

Worth noting for this clone: The likely explanation is a read error, given a far larger clone one base away. Other nucleotide sequences in the sample specify the same CDR3. J is TRBJ1-1 and V is TRBV6-6; D may be TRBD1 (6 bases). CDR1 and CDR2 from the germline V gene are MNHNY and SVGAGI (reference sequence). CDR3 length: 15 amino acids. The germline V and J ends were trimmed by 9 bases and 1 base, with 18 bases remaining between them. The CDR3 bases are TGTGCCAGTACTGAGGGCGGCAGGGGGAACACTGAAGCTTTCTTT. Protein sequence: CASTEGGRGNTEAFF.

The chain couples TRBV2 to TRBJ1-1; D is unclear. The CDR3 contains 9 residues. Per germline, CDR1 SNHLY and CDR2 FYNNEI. The V end was cut by 8 bases, the J end by 7 bases, with 5 bases between. This CDR3 reads CASGVEAFF. The CDR3 DNA reads TGTGCCAGCGGGGTTGAAGCTTTCTTT.

Turning to this clone: This sequence is one base from a far larger clone and is likely a read error. The CDR3 DNA reads TGCAGCGGTCACGGGGGACTCAGGCTGGGAGATACGCAGTATTTT. Its protein is CSGHGGLRLGDTQYF. This chain connects TRBV29-1 to TRBJ2-3, with D possibly matching TRBD2 (6 bases). This CDR3 spans 15 amino acids. Germline V gives CDR1 SQVTM, CDR2 ANQGSEA. V lost 7 bases to trimming and J lost 5 bases, with 22 bases between them.

This clone was detected only once. Its ends do not fully match the called genes, so a read error is possible. J is TRBJ2-7 and V is TRBV11-1; tentative D call: TRBD2 (5 bases). Germline V gene sequence: CDR1 SGHAT, CDR2 FQDESV (reference sequence). CDR3 length equals 13 residues. The CDR3: CASSLAPGIPSNF. The CDR3 nucleotides are TGTGCCAGCAGCTTAGCTCCCGGGATACCTTCTAACTTC.

In this sample, this clone turned up many times. The chain links TRBV25-1 to TRBJ2-1; D not resolved. Trimming took off 3 bases at V and 6 bases at J, with 12 bases between the two ends. The CDR3 runs 14 residues. Germline V CDR1 and CDR2: MGHDK, SYGVNS. The CDR3 reads CASSDSNILNEQFF. Here the CDR3 DNA reads TGTGCCAGCAGTGACAGCAATATCCTCAATGAGCAGTTCTTC.

The rearrangement joins TRBV2 to TRBJ2-5, with a tentative D call TRBD2 (5 bases). Germline assignment: CDR1 SNHLY and CDR2 FYNNEI. V lost 7 bases and J lost 7, with 19 bases in between. This CDR3 has 14 amino acids. CDR3 bases: TGTGCCAGCAAGGAGGATGGTGACGCGGGGACCCAGTACTTC. As protein: CASKEDGDAGTQYF.

CDR3 residues: CASSPRGLANYNEQFF. CDR3 coding DNA: TGTGCCAGCAGCCCTAGGGGACTAGCCAACTACAATGAGCAGTTCTTC. The chain employs TRBV7-9 and TRBJ2-1; 9 nucleotides agree with TRBD2. CDR1 SEHNR and CDR2 FQNEAQ come from the germline V gene (reference sequence). The V and J ends lost 5 bases and 3 bases, in that order; junction bases with no gene match: 8. The CDR3 runs to 16 residues.

As to this clone: One end of the junction is discordant with germline, which a read error may explain. The rearrangement links TRBV7-2 to TRBJ2-3, with D hard to call. The length of the CDR3 is 12 residues. Germline values: CDR1 SGHTA, CDR2 FQGNSA. CDR3 region: CASSLGTDTQYF. In nucleotides, the CDR3 is TGTGCCAGCAGCTTAGGCACGGATACGCAGTATTTT.

CDR3 loop: CSVEVRGYEQYF. As DNA, the CDR3 is TGCAGCGTTGAGGTTCGGGGCTACGAGCAGTACTTC. V is TRBV29-1 and J is TRBJ2-7; a possible D gene is TRBD2 (5 bases). The CDR3 covers 12 residues. V was trimmed by 3 bases and J by 3 bases, leaving 9 bases between them. Germline loops: CDR1 SQVTM, CDR2 ANQGSEA.

This CDR3 reads CAWSAGRSYNEQFF. The CDR3 bases are TGTGCCTGGAGTGCAGGAAGATCCTACAATGAGCAGTTCTTC. The chain uses TRBV30 and TRBJ2-1, with D uncertain. There are 14 residues in the CDR3. Between the trimmed V and J ends, which lost 1 base and 1 base, there was a span of 8 bases. CDR1 GTSNPN and CDR2 SVGIG come from the germline V gene (reference sequence).

The chain recombines TRBV5-1 with TRBJ2-5; 10 bases line up with TRBD2. V lost 0 bases and J lost 2; bases outside the gene matches: 10. Germline assignment: CDR1 SGHRS and CDR2 YFSETQ. This CDR3 is 18 amino acids long. The CDR3 region has the DNA TGCGCCAGCAGCTTGGTGCTAGCGGGAGATTTTGAGCAAGAGACCCAGTACTTC. Protein: CASSLVLAGDFEQETQYF.

The gene calls are TRBV9 and TRBJ2-1; 14 bases are a match to TRBD2. Germline V gives CDR1 SGDLS, CDR2 YYNGEE. The CDR3 has 21 residues. V dropped 3 bases and J dropped 5; count of bases not matched to a gene: 19. The CDR3 DNA sequence: TGTGCCAGCAGCGCAAGCATCCTTACCGGGACTAGCGGGAGTCCTGACAATGAGCAGTTCTTC. Translation: CASSASILTGTSGSPDNEQFF.

This rearrangement joins TRBV30 to TRBJ2-7, with D possibly called TRBD1 or TRBD2 (6 bases each). CDR3 length: 13 residues. Per germline, CDR1 GTSNPN and CDR2 SVGIG (reference sequence). The V gene lost 1 base and the J gene lost 6 bases, with 13 bases spanning the gap. CDR3 loop: CAWSAWGRGEQYF. CDR3 DNA sequence: TGTGCCTGGAGTGCGTGGGGGCGGGGCGAGCAGTACTTC.

Many counts were recorded for this clone. This chain links TRBV28 with TRBJ1-5; D is perhaps TRBD1 (5 bases). Between the trimmed V and J ends, which lost 8 bases and 4 bases, there was a span of 21 bases. The CDR3 length is 16 residues. Germline CDR1 reads MDHEN; CDR2 reads SYDVKM. CDR3 sequence reads: CASGRGELGRNQPQHF. The CDR3 DNA is TGTGCCAGCGGGCGGGGAGAGCTGGGGCGAAATCAGCCCCAGCATTTT.

This clone was seen at least ten times. The rearrangement joins TRBV4-3 to TRBJ1-2; no clear D gene. V shed 5 bases and J shed 0 bases, with 7 bases lying between them. The CDR3 spans 13 residues. Germline V gene data show CDR1 as LGHNA and CDR2 as YSLEER. CDR3 region: CASSRTANYGYTF. The CDR3 nucleotides read TGCGCCAGCAGCAGGACGGCTAACTATGGCTACACCTTC.

The chain uses TRBV4-1 and TRBJ1-2; 8 bases line up with TRBD1. The CDR3 is 16 residues long. With 2 bases clipped from V and 4 bases from J, the junction kept 9 bases outside the gene matches. CDR1 and CDR2 (germline): MGHRA, YSYEKL. The CDR3 spells CASSQPLPDRGYGYTF. For the CDR3, the DNA is TGCGCCAGCAGCCAACCCCTTCCCGACAGGGGCTATGGCTACACCTTC.

The table lists this clone with a few counts. The chain uses TRBV9 and TRBJ2-5, with a possible D match to TRBD1 (5 bases). V dropped 1 base and J dropped 0 bases, with 10 bases sitting between them. The CDR3 sequence is 15 residues long. CDR1 is SGDLS and CDR2 is YYNGEE in the germline V gene. The CDR3 region is CASSVLGADQETQYF. In DNA, the CDR3 is TGTGCCAGCAGCGTATTAGGGGCCGACCAAGAGACCCAGTACTTC. The full variable domain, with the rest looked up from reference TRBV9 and TRBJ2-5, is DSGVTQTPKHLITATGQRVTLRCSPRSGDLSVYWYQQSLDQGLQFLIQYYNGEERAKGNILERFSAQQFPDLHSELNLSSLELGDSALYFCASSVLGADQETQYFGPGTRLLVL.

The J gene is TRBJ2-1, the V gene TRBV30; 11 bases match TRBD2. The germline gives CDR1 GTSNPN, CDR2 SVGIG (reference sequence). The CDR3 length is 14 residues. The junction had 3 bases not matched to a gene; V was cut back by 1 base and J by 7 bases. The CDR3 sequence is CAWSGLAGRNEQFF. CDR3 DNA sequence: TGTGCCTGGAGTGGACTAGCGGGGCGGAATGAGCAGTTCTTC.

In this sample, this clone turned up a few times. The rearrangement joins TRBV6-4 to TRBJ2-6; possibly TRBD1 or TRBD2 for D (5 bases each). This CDR3 has 16 amino acids. Trimming pared 5 bases from V and 3 bases from J, leaving 14 bases between. Germline V lookup: CDR1 MRHNA, CDR2 SNTAGT. CDR3 residues: CASSSQGTSGANVLTF. CDR3 nucleotide sequence: TGTGCCAGCAGTTCACAAGGGACCAGTGGGGCCAACGTCCTGACTTTC.

This clone is a singleton in its sample. The chain carries TRBV18 and TRBJ2-1; TRBD2 matches 11 bases. The length of the CDR3 is 15 residues. With V trimmed by 6 bases and J by 9 bases, 10 bases remained unmatched. Germline CDR1 is KGHSH and CDR2 is LQKENI. The CDR3 coding sequence is TGTGCCAGCTCCCTAACTAGCGGGAGCCGGGGTGAGCAGTTCTTC. Translated: CASSLTSGSRGEQFF.

Of note for this clone: This may arise from a read error, as a much more abundant clone is one base away. The V gene is TRBV6-4, the J gene TRBJ2-1; TRBD2 might be the D (6 bases). The CDR3 extends over 15 amino acids. CDR1 is MRHNA and CDR2 is SNTAGT in the germline V gene. CDR3 amino acids: CASSDSSGSYNGQFF. In DNA form, the CDR3 reads TGTGCCAGCAGTGACTCTAGCGGCTCCTACAATGGGCAGTTCTTC.

With regard to this clone: It differs at one base from a far larger clone, so likely a read error. The chain's CDR3 is CASRPRGRVEALF. DNA of the CDR3: TGTGCCAGCAGACCCAGGGGGCGGGTTGAAGCTCTCTTT. The chain carries TRBV6-1 and TRBJ1-1; 8 bases map to TRBD1. This CDR3 has 13 amino acids. Germline-derived CDR1 and CDR2 are MNHNS and SASEGT.

This clone came up many times. V is TRBV18 and J is TRBJ1-2; possibly TRBD1 for D (5 bases). Germline V CDR1 and CDR2: KGHSH, LQKENI. This CDR3 comprises 13 residues. Trimming stripped 0 bases from V and 4 bases from J, with 6 bases between. CDR3 sequence (DNA): TGTGCCAGCTCACCACCCGACAGCTATGGCTACACCTTC. Its translation: CASSPPDSYGYTF.

This clone was detected only a few times. The chain uses TRBV7-2 and TRBJ2-1; TRBD2 aligns across 9 bases. Germline CDR1 SGHTA, CDR2 FQGNSA. The CDR3 has 14 amino acids. The trim removed 7 bases at V and 8 bases at J, leaving 9 bases unmatched. Written as DNA, the CDR3 is TGTGCCAGCACCAAGGGGCGGGAGGGGTATGAGCAGTTCTTC. Protein sequence: CASTKGREGYEQFF.